Presented here are 27 T cell receptor beta chains from one specimen sequenced in a study of spatial heterogeneity in lung cancer. TCRdb reprocessed the 5' RACE reads via MiXCR and lists one record per CDR3 protein. The sample records 20,000 to 25,000 distinct CDR3 sequences, approximately 4.4% being singletons. Time point described: sample taken at primary tumor resection. Tumor, nontumor lung or frozen PBMC supplied whole RNA that was sequenced unsorted. Sequencing was performed on PBMCs, taken at surgery. The receptors were gathered from a male donor with early-stage non-small cell lung cancer.

This clonotype was recorded at least ten times. This chain uses TRBV11-2 with TRBJ1-2; 7 bases are a match to TRBD1. The trim removed 6 bases at V and 2 bases at J, leaving 15 bases unmatched. The CDR3 length is 17 residues. Germline assignment: CDR1 SGHAT and CDR2 FQNNGV. For the CDR3, the DNA is TGTGCCAGCAGAAAACCGGGACAGCCAACCACCAACTATGGCTACACCTTC. Its translation: CASRKPGQPTTNYGYTF.

There are many counts of this clonotype. This chain links TRBV6-1 with TRBJ1-5, with 8 nucleotides matching TRBD1. The CDR3 is 14 residues long. Germline loops: CDR1 MNHNS, CDR2 SASEGT. The J segment lost 4 bases and the V segment lost 8 bases, leaving 7 bases of the junction unmatched. Here the CDR3 reads CASRQGLQNQPQHF. The CDR3 DNA reads TGTGCCAGCCGACAGGGGCTTCAAAATCAGCCCCAGCATTTT.

This clonotype has at least ten counts. This sequence joins TRBV18 and TRBJ1-1; a weak D match, TRBD1 (5 bases). The V gene lost 3 bases and the J gene lost 1 base, with 9 bases spanning the gap. Germline CDR1 KGHSH, CDR2 LQKENI. This CDR3 comprises 14 residues. The DNA of the CDR3 is TGTGCCAGCTCACCTGAGGGGAAGAACACTGAAGCTTTCTTT. It specifies CASSPEGKNTEAFF. The whole variable domain, filled in from reference TRBV18 and TRBJ1-1, reads NAGVMQNPRHLVRRRGQEARLRCSPMKGHSHVYWYRQLPEEGLKFMVYLQKENIIDESGMPKERFSAEFPKEGPSILRIQQVVRGDSAAYFCASSPEGKNTEAFFGQGTRLTVV.

This clonotype was found many times. V gene TRBV7-2 combines with J gene TRBJ2-3; D possibly uses TRBD1 or TRBD2 (6 bases each). Between the trimmed V and J ends, which lost 5 bases and 4 bases, there was a span of 16 bases. The CDR3 totals 15 residues. CDR1 and CDR2 from the germline V gene are SGHTA and FQGNSA. This CDR3 reads CASSPQGGLADTQYF. Here the CDR3 DNA reads TGTGCCAGCAGCCCCCAAGGGGGACTGGCAGATACGCAGTATTTT.

This clonotype was counted at least ten times. V gene TRBV20-1 combines with J gene TRBJ1-5; D is unresolved. CDR1 is DFQATT, CDR2 SNEGSKA, per germline (reference sequence). Trimming cost V 6 bases and J 1 base, with 16 bases left between them. The CDR3 has 15 amino acids. This CDR3 reads CSALHRPGSNQPQHF. CDR3 nucleotides: TGCAGTGCCCTCCATCGCCCCGGGAGCAATCAGCCCCAGCATTTT.

This clonotype has just a few counts. The chain is built from TRBV3-1 and TRBJ2-6; 8 positions agree with TRBD1. Germline loops: CDR1 LGHDT, CDR2 YNNKEL (reference sequence). The CDR3 extends over 17 amino acids. V trimming: 1 base; J trimming: 8 bases; junction bases outside the gene matches: 10. The CDR3, as DNA: TGTGCCAGCAGCCAAGTCGGGCGACAGGGGTGGTCCAACGTCCTGACTTTC. This encodes CASSQVGRQGWSNVLTF. Based on the CDR3 plus reference TRBV3-1 and TRBJ2-6, the full variable domain is DTAVSQTPKYLVTQMGNDKSIKCEQNLGHDTMYWYKQDSKKFLKIMFSYNNKELIINETVPNRFSPKSPDKAHLNLHINSLELGDSAVYFCASSQVGRQGWSNVLTFGAGSRLTVL.

This clonotype was seen at least ten times. The rearrangement uses TRBV2 and TRBJ1-1; TRBD1 might be the D (5 bases). V was cut by 7 bases and J by 4 bases, with 13 bases left in between. Per germline, CDR1 SNHLY and CDR2 FYNNEI. This CDR3 is built from 13 residues. The CDR3 DNA is TGTGCCAGCATTCCAGGGACTCCCACTGAAGCTTTCTTT. This gives the protein CASIPGTPTEAFF.

Relative to its sample, this clonotype is medium-sized. The CDR3 loop is CASSELNEQYF. The CDR3 bases are TGTGCCAGCAGTGAACTTAACGAGCAGTACTTC. The V call is TRBV6-1, the J call TRBJ2-7; no definite D call. V lost 2 bases to trimming and J lost 5 bases, with 4 bases between them. Germline V gene sequence: CDR1 MNHNS, CDR2 SASEGT. CDR3 length equals 11 residues.

This clonotype was seen at least ten times. This chain uses TRBV11-2 with TRBJ2-7, with D unresolved. Germline V gene lookup returns CDR1 SGHAT and CDR2 FQNNGV. Trimming removed 5 bases at V and 3 bases at J, with 17 bases between. The CDR3 extends over 15 amino acids. The CDR3 spells CASSISTALGYEQYF. In DNA form, the CDR3 reads TGTGCCAGCAGCATATCGACGGCCCTGGGCTACGAGCAGTACTTC.

This clonotype was seen ten or more times. The chain links TRBV28 to TRBJ2-7, with TRBD1 as a possible D gene (5 bases). Per the germline V gene, CDR1 is MDHEN and CDR2 is SYDVKM. V was clipped by 7 bases and J by 2 bases, with 9 bases between them. CDR3 length: 12 residues. CDR3 residues: CASNDRPYEQYF. The CDR3 DNA reads TGTGCCAGCAACGACAGACCCTACGAGCAGTACTTC.

Many counts were recorded for this clonotype. This chain links TRBV6-5 with TRBJ2-1, with 7 bases fitting TRBD2. CDR1 MNHEY and CDR2 SVGAGI come from the germline V gene. V shed 5 bases and J 0 bases; nucleotides not matched to a gene: 16. This CDR3 is built from 19 residues. The CDR3 DNA is TGTGCCAGCAGTCGACGCCCCACTAGCGCCCCGAGCTCCTACAATGAGCAGTTCTTC. It yields the protein CASSRRPTSAPSSYNEQFF.

This clonotype was counted many times. V gene TRBV20-1 combines with J gene TRBJ1-5, with D perhaps TRBD1 (6 bases). The length of the CDR3 is 14 residues. V lost 5 bases and J lost 4, with 15 bases in between. Per germline, CDR1 DFQATT and CDR2 SNEGSKA (reference sequence). This CDR3 is CSAPSPGANQPQHF. CDR3 nucleotides: TGCAGTGCTCCTTCTCCGGGGGCGAATCAGCCCCAGCATTTT.

This clonotype came up many times. The rearrangement links TRBV6-6 to TRBJ1-6; 7 bases are shared with TRBD1. The V gene end was trimmed by 5 bases and the J gene end by 7 bases; junction bases not matched to a gene: 5. The length of the CDR3 is 14 residues. Germline V gene sequence: CDR1 MNHNY, CDR2 SVGAGI (reference sequence). The CDR3: CASSEQGWNSPLHF. In DNA form, the CDR3 reads TGTGCCAGCAGTGAACAGGGGTGGAATTCACCCCTCCACTTT.

Sample share makes this clonotype medium-sized. The chain uses TRBV29-1 and TRBJ2-3; TRBD2 matches 7 bases. The CDR3 has 12 amino acids. V lost 8 bases and J lost 0; bases outside the gene matches: 2. Germline loops: CDR1 SQVTM, CDR2 ANQGSEA. The CDR3 region is CSRGDSTDTQYF. The CDR3 DNA reads TGCAGCCGGGGGGACAGCACAGATACGCAGTATTTT.

This clonotype came up many times. The chain uses TRBV20-1 and TRBJ2-5; 9 nucleotides align to TRBD1. The germline gives CDR1 DFQATT, CDR2 SNEGSKA (reference sequence). The CDR3 covers 15 residues. The junction had 12 bases not matched to a gene; V was cut back by 5 bases and J by 5 bases. CDR3 DNA sequence: TGCAGTGCTTTTACGGCCGGACAGGGGAGTGAGACCCAGTACTTC. Translated, it gives CSAFTAGQGSETQYF.

This clonotype was counted ten times or more. The genes are TRBV29-1 and TRBJ1-1, with D uncertain. With 0 bases removed from V and 0 bases from J, the gap between germline ends came to 5 bases. The germline V gene encodes CDR1 SQVTM and CDR2 ANQGSEA. CDR3 length equals 13 residues. Here the CDR3 reads CSVEDRLNTEAFF. The DNA for the CDR3 is TGCAGCGTTGAAGACAGGCTGAACACTGAAGCTTTCTTT.

This clonotype was picked up many times. The CDR3 loop reads CASSQVSADTYNEQFF. CDR3 nucleotide sequence: TGTGCCAGCAGCCAAGTTTCGGCTGACACTTACAATGAGCAGTTCTTC. This rearrangement joins TRBV4-2 to TRBJ2-1; D uncertain. V lost 1 base and J lost 4, with 14 bases in between. There are 16 residues in the CDR3. Germline V gene lookup returns CDR1 LGHNA and CDR2 YNFKEQ.

This clonotype was seen repeatedly, ten times or more. The rearrangement uses TRBV30 and TRBJ1-2, with TRBD1 matching over 9 bases. The trim removed 4 bases at V and 7 bases at J, leaving 13 bases unmatched. Germline-derived CDR1 and CDR2 are GTSNPN and SVGIG (reference sequence). The CDR3 has 15 amino acids. The DNA for the CDR3 is TGTGCCTGGAACCTGGGACAGGGAATCATCGTTGGCTACACCTTC. This encodes CAWNLGQGIIVGYTF.

The rearrangement uses TRBV7-8 and TRBJ2-7; D perhaps matches TRBD2 (6 bases). The CDR3 sequence is 13 residues long. Trimming removed 6 bases at V and 4 bases at J, with 13 bases between. CDR1 is SGHVS and CDR2 is FQNEAQ in the germline V gene. The CDR3 loop is CASREGRQYEQYF. CDR3 nucleotides: TGTGCCAGCAGGGAGGGGCGACAATACGAGCAGTACTTC.

Within the sample, this clonotype is medium-sized. This chain joins TRBV28 and TRBJ2-7; D is uncertain. Trimming cost V 7 bases and J 2 bases, with 9 bases left between them. Germline loops: CDR1 MDHEN, CDR2 SYDVKM. The CDR3 runs to 12 residues. CDR3 sequence: CASKTLTYEQYF. The CDR3 nucleotides read TGTGCCAGCAAGACACTTACCTACGAGCAGTACTTC.

This clonotype was detected many times. The rearrangement joins TRBV7-2 to TRBJ2-5, with a tentative D call TRBD1 (5 bases). V was cut by 1 base and J by 6 bases, with 15 bases left in between. The CDR3 consists of 15 residues. CDR1 SGHTA and CDR2 FQGNSA come from the germline V gene. CDR3 nucleotides: TGTGCCAGCAGCTTAGAGCCCCAGGGTTCTAAGACCCAGTACTTC. Its translation is CASSLEPQGSKTQYF.

This clonotype was seen repeatedly, ten times or more. The V gene is TRBV11-3, the J gene TRBJ2-1; D is unclear. The CDR3 covers 13 residues. Germline assignment: CDR1 SGHNT and CDR2 YENEEA. With 1 base removed from V and 7 bases from J, the gap between germline ends came to 8 bases. The CDR3 region is CASSLGIENEQFF. In DNA form, the CDR3 reads TGTGCCAGCAGCTTAGGGATTGAGAATGAGCAGTTCTTC.

This clonotype came up many times. This rearrangement joins TRBV6-1 to TRBJ2-3; no clear D. CDR1 and CDR2 from the germline V gene are MNHNS and SASEGT. CDR3 length equals 13 residues. Trimming pared 6 bases from V and 1 base from J, leaving 8 bases between. The CDR3 reads CASSRVRTDTQYF. For the CDR3, the DNA is TGTGCCAGCAGCCGGGTTCGCACAGATACGCAGTATTTT.

This clonotype was recorded many times. The chain couples TRBV6-1 to TRBJ2-7; D may be TRBD2 (5 bases). Germline assignment: CDR1 MNHNS and CDR2 SASEGT. This CDR3 has 13 amino acids. V lost 3 bases and J 2 bases, leaving 8 bases between the germline ends. In DNA form, the CDR3 reads TGTGCCAGCAGTGACGGGAAACCCTACGAGCAGTACTTC. Its protein is CASSDGKPYEQYF.

This clonotype was detected many times. The V call is TRBV27, the J call TRBJ2-1; D may be TRBD1 (6 bases). The CDR3 spans 15 residues. With 5 bases removed from V and 2 bases from J, the gap between germline ends came to 13 bases. In germline, CDR1 is MNHEY, CDR2 SMNVEV (reference sequence). CDR3 sequence: CASSLGDTTYNEQFF. Here the CDR3 DNA reads TGTGCCAGCAGTCTAGGGGACACCACCTACAATGAGCAGTTCTTC.

This clonotype has a count of ten or more. CDR3 nucleotides: TGTGCCAGCAGACGGGACGGAGACAATCAGCCCCAGCATTTT. It codes for CASRRDGDNQPQHF. The chain joins TRBV12-3 or TRBV12-4 to TRBJ1-5; D perhaps matches TRBD1 (5 bases). Trimming took 6 bases from V and 3 from J, leaving 12 bases between them. CDR3 size: 14 residues.

This clonotype showed up many times. The rearrangement uses TRBV24-1 and TRBJ2-7, with no clear D. CDR3 size: 14 residues. With 6 bases removed from V and 0 bases from J, the gap between germline ends came to 11 bases. Germline CDR1 KGHDR, CDR2 SFDVKD. DNA for the CDR3: TGTGCCACCAGTTACGGTTCAAGCTCCTACGAGCAGTACTTC. This codes for CATSYGSSSYEQYF.